The 30 T cell receptor beta chains listed next were all sequenced from one sample in a study of blood T cell repertoires in COVID-19. Here immunoSEQ multiplex PCR was the method, and the copy in TCRdb shows in-frame clones only, minus some. Among more than 150,000 clones listed, 82% were seen once. The sample taken for sequencing was PBMCs or T cells enriched from blood (not recorded which). Receptors were obtained from a man aged 40-55 years who had recovered from COVID-19.

As regards this clone: Additional DNA sequences in this sample encode the identical CDR3. This chain connects TRBV29-1 to TRBJ1-1, with D unresolved. Trimming took 1 base from V and 1 from J, leaving 7 bases between them. Germline CDR1 SQVTM, CDR2 ANQGSEA. The CDR3 sequence is 13 residues long. Written as DNA, the CDR3 is TGCAGCGTTGAAGGGCAGGAGAACACTGAAGCTTTCTTT. As protein: CSVEGQENTEAFF.

The chain links TRBV12-3 or TRBV12-4 to TRBJ1-2; D possibly corresponds to TRBD1 (5 bases). Trimming pared 3 bases from V and 4 bases from J, leaving 9 bases between. The length of the CDR3 is 13 residues. CDR3 amino acids: CASSFDSLYGYTF. CDR3 nucleotides: TGTGCCAGCAGTTTCGACAGCCTCTATGGCTACACCTTC.

This clone appeared a single time. The chain carries TRBV2 and TRBJ1-2, with D hard to call. The V and J ends lost 3 bases and 3 bases respectively, with 11 bases between them. The CDR3 loop spans 14 amino acids. Germline V gene lookup returns CDR1 SNHLY and CDR2 FYNNEI. This CDR3 is CASSEQDGDYGYTF. The DNA of the CDR3 is TGTGCCAGCAGTGAGCAGGACGGGGACTATGGCTACACCTTC.

The table lists this clone with a count of one. The rearrangement joins TRBV7-3 to TRBJ2-7; TRBD1 aligns across 8 bases. The CDR3 loop spans 14 amino acids. Germline trimming cut 6 bases from V and 2 bases from J; bases unmatched to any gene: 6. CDR1 and CDR2 from the germline V gene are SGHTA and FQGTGA. CDR3 sequence: CASRPGQATYEQYF. For the CDR3, the DNA is TGTGCCAGCAGGCCGGGACAGGCGACCTACGAGCAGTACTTC.

This rearrangement joins TRBV24-1 to TRBJ2-7; TRBD1 might be the D (7 bases). The CDR3 is 16 amino acids. With 3 bases removed from V and 2 bases from J, the gap between germline ends came to 16 bases. Germline CDR1 reads KGHDR; CDR2 reads SFDVKD. This CDR3 reads CATSDTAGGGPYEQYF. As DNA, the CDR3 is TGTGCCACCAGTGATACCGCTGGAGGGGGCCCCTACGAGCAGTACTTC.

The V gene is TRBV4-2, the J gene TRBJ1-1; D not certain. CDR3 length: 12 residues. Trimming took off 0 bases at V and 7 bases at J, with 6 bases between the two ends. The germline gives CDR1 LGHNA, CDR2 YNFKEQ. The CDR3 protein is CASSQDRDEAFF. DNA of the CDR3: TGTGCCAGCAGCCAAGATCGGGATGAAGCTTTCTTT.

The rearrangement links TRBV19 to TRBJ1-1, with D unresolved. The germline V and J ends were trimmed by 10 bases and 1 base, with 7 bases remaining between them. CDR3 length: 11 residues. Germline CDR1 LNHDA, CDR2 SQIVND (reference sequence). CDR3: CATQKNTEAFF. The CDR3 DNA follows: TGTGCCACACAGAAGAACACTGAAGCTTTCTTT. The full variable domain, with the rest looked up from reference TRBV19 and TRBJ1-1, is DGGITQSPKYLFRKEGQNVTLSCEQNLNHDAMYWYRQDPGQGLRLIYYSQIVNDFQKGDIAEGYSVSREKKESFPLTVTSAQKNPTAFYLCATQKNTEAFFGQGTRLTVV.

The chain couples TRBV7-3 to TRBJ2-3; D perhaps matches TRBD1 (5 bases). CDR1 SGHTA and CDR2 FQGTGA come from the germline V gene. V dropped 6 bases and J dropped 0 bases, with 10 bases sitting between them. There are 14 residues in the CDR3. The CDR3 loop is CASRGPLSTDTQYF. The CDR3 DNA is TGTGCCAGCAGGGGGCCCTTAAGCACAGATACGCAGTATTTT.

The chain employs TRBV5-5 and TRBJ2-7; possibly TRBD1 for D (6 bases). This CDR3 comprises 13 residues. Germline V gene data show CDR1 as SGHKS and CDR2 as YYEKEE (reference sequence). The V end lost 4 bases, the J end lost 1 base, and 9 bases lay between the germline ends. CDR3 loop: CASSLGQSYEQYF. Written as DNA, the CDR3 is TGTGCCAGCAGCCTAGGACAGTCCTACGAGCAGTACTTC. Filled out from reference TRBV5-5 and TRBJ2-7, the complete variable domain reads DAGVTQSPTHLIKTRGQQVTLRCSPISGHKSVSWYQQVLGQGPQFIFQYYEKEERGRGNFPDRFSARQFPNYSSELNVNALLLGDSALYLCASSLGQSYEQYFGPGTRLTVT.

The chain combines TRBV2 with TRBJ1-2; unclear D gene. V was trimmed by 6 bases and J by 5 bases, leaving 16 bases between them. Germline CDR1 and CDR2: SNHLY and FYNNEI. CDR3 length equals 14 residues. The CDR3 protein is CASSQSQRDYGYTF. The CDR3 nucleotides are TGTGCCAGCAGCCAAAGTCAGCGTGATTATGGCTACACCTTC.

The chain employs TRBV5-4 and TRBJ2-1; 8 bases are shared with TRBD1. CDR3 size: 17 residues. Germline V gene data show CDR1 as SGHNT and CDR2 as YYREEE (reference sequence). J was trimmed by 2 bases and V by 5 bases; bases with no gene match: 12. The CDR3, as DNA: TGTGCCAGCAGATCCACCGTCGGGACAGGACCCTACAATGAGCAGTTCTTC. It translates to CASRSTVGTGPYNEQFF.

This clone has just one count. The chain uses TRBV19 and TRBJ2-1; 8 positions match TRBD2. The CDR3 is 12 amino acids. With V trimmed by 7 bases and J by 10 bases, 6 bases remained unmatched. Germline CDR1 is LNHDA and CDR2 is SQIVND (reference sequence). The CDR3 DNA follows: TGTGCCAGTAATCGGGGGGGAAGGGAGCAGTTCTTC. Protein: CASNRGGREQFF.

The genes are TRBV5-4 and TRBJ2-5; 13 bases map to TRBD2. This CDR3 is 15 amino acids long. Germline V gene sequence: CDR1 SGHNT, CDR2 YYREEE (reference sequence). The trim removed 4 bases at V and 4 bases at J, leaving 4 bases unmatched. CDR3 region: CASSRTSGSGETQYF. The CDR3 nucleotides read TGTGCCAGCAGCCGGACTAGCGGGAGCGGAGAGACCCAGTACTTC.

The chain is built from TRBV7-8 and TRBJ1-5; D is perhaps TRBD1 (6 bases). The CDR3 consists of 16 residues. The germline CDR1 and CDR2 sequences are SGHVS and FQNEAQ. The V and J ends lost 3 bases and 1 base respectively, with 13 bases between them. The chain's CDR3 is CASSFSGDMSNQPQHF. CDR3 coding DNA: TGTGCCAGCAGCTTTTCAGGGGACATGAGCAATCAGCCCCAGCATTTT.

This chain uses TRBV21-1 with TRBJ2-7; the DNA was not used to check the table's D call, TRBD2. TRBV21-1 is a pseudogene locus. CDR3 size: 18 residues. The CDR3 DNA sequence: TGTGCCAGCACCCAAAGGGGAGAGGGTAGCGGGAACTCCTACGAGCAGTACTTC. This gives the protein CASTQRGEGSGNSYEQYF.

The chain couples TRBV3-1 (or the pseudogene TRBV3-2) to TRBJ1-2; 8 bases map to TRBD1. This CDR3 spans 16 amino acids. With V trimmed by 0 bases and J by 7 bases, 10 bases remained unmatched. Germline CDR1 is LGHDT and CDR2 is YNNKEL (reference sequence). The CDR3 region has the DNA TGTGCCAGCAGCCAAGATATTGTAGGACAGGGTATTGGCTACACCTTC. It codes for CASSQDIVGQGIGYTF.

Note on this clone: Other DNA sequences of this sample code for an identical CDR3. The chain uses TRBV2 and TRBJ1-5; 7 positions match TRBD1. Per germline, CDR1 SNHLY and CDR2 FYNNEI. CDR3 length equals 14 residues. V trimming: 3 bases; J trimming: 4 bases; junction bases outside the gene matches: 3. Here the CDR3 reads CASSETGKNQPQHF. The CDR3 coding sequence is TGTGCCAGCAGTGAGACAGGGAAAAATCAGCCCCAGCATTTT.

The chain employs TRBV28 and TRBJ2-3, with 13 bases lining up with TRBD2. With 6 bases clipped from V and 6 bases from J, the junction kept 21 bases outside the gene matches. The germline V gene encodes CDR1 MDHEN and CDR2 SYDVKM. The CDR3 consists of 20 residues. As DNA, the CDR3 is TGTGCCAGCAGAAGCAACCCCGGGACTAGCGGGAAGAGGGGGGGGGATACGCAGTATTTT. It codes for CASRSNPGTSGKRGGDTQYF.

CDR3 nucleotides: TGTGCCAGCAGCTTATATAGAGACAGGGACGAGGGCTACACCTTC. It is translated as CASSLYRDRDEGYTF. V gene TRBV7-2 combines with J gene TRBJ1-2; 7 bases map to TRBD1. The CDR3 is made up of 15 amino acids. J was trimmed by 8 bases and V by 2 bases; bases with no gene match: 11. CDR1 is SGHTA, CDR2 FQGNSA, per germline.

In its sample, this clone was seen once. The rearrangement uses TRBV5-4 and TRBJ2-3; D not resolved. The CDR3 length is 13 residues. Trimming cost V 2 bases and J 6 bases, with 10 bases left between them. CDR1 is SGHNT and CDR2 is YYREEE in the germline V gene (reference sequence). The CDR3 spells CASSLERKDTQYF. DNA of the CDR3: TGTGCCAGCAGCTTAGAGAGGAAGGATACGCAGTATTTT.

The chain recombines TRBV3-1 (or the pseudogene TRBV3-2) with TRBJ2-1, with 9 positions matching TRBD2. The ends lost 0 bases at V and 0 bases at J; junction bases unmatched: 12. Germline-derived CDR1 and CDR2 are LGHDT and YNNKEL (reference sequence). The CDR3 sequence is 20 residues long. Here the CDR3 reads CASSQDRLSGRPSSYNEQFF. For the CDR3, the DNA is TGTGCCAGCAGCCAAGATCGGCTTAGCGGGAGACCAAGCTCCTACAATGAGCAGTTCTTC.

The rearrangement uses TRBV27 and TRBJ1-2; 11 bases align to TRBD1. CDR3 length equals 13 residues. CDR1 MNHEY and CDR2 SMNVEV come from the germline V gene (reference sequence). The J segment lost 6 bases and the V segment lost 6 bases, leaving 3 bases of the junction unmatched. DNA for the CDR3: TGTGCCAGCAGACGGACAGGGGGCGATGGCTACACCTTC. Translation: CASRRTGGDGYTF.

The rearrangement uses TRBV28 and TRBJ2-4; D is unclear. CDR3 size: 14 residues. The germline V gene has CDR1 MDHEN and CDR2 SYDVKM. The ends were cut back, 5 bases at V and 8 bases at J, with 16 bases in the middle. The CDR3 DNA reads TGTGCCAGCAGTCCCTCCTTTCGGTCGGACATTCAGTACTTC. Its translation is CASSPSFRSDIQYF.

The table lists this clone with a few counts. The CDR3 here is CASSCRTGLEQYV. The DNA of the CDR3 is TGCGCCAGCAGCTGTAGGACAGGGCTCGAGCAGTACGTC. The chain employs TRBV5-1 and TRBJ2-7, with TRBD1 identical over 8 bases. Germline values: CDR1 SGHRS, CDR2 YFSETQ. The ends lost 3 bases at V and 6 bases at J; junction bases unmatched: 5. The length of the CDR3 is 13 residues.

J is TRBJ1-6 and V is TRBV19; D unclear. The CDR3 has 14 amino acids. Germline-derived CDR1 and CDR2 are LNHDA and SQIVND (reference sequence). Trimming took 3 bases from V and 4 from J, leaving 7 bases between them. The chain's CDR3 is CASSIEMYNSPLHF. The CDR3 DNA sequence: TGTGCCAGTAGTATTGAGATGTATAATTCACCCCTCCACTTT.

The J gene is TRBJ1-2, the V gene TRBV5-4, with 8 nucleotides matching TRBD1. Germline V gene sequence: CDR1 SGHNT, CDR2 YYREEE (reference sequence). The CDR3 spans 15 residues. V shed 4 bases and J 8 bases; nucleotides not matched to a gene: 13. Here the CDR3 DNA reads TGTGCCAGCAGCCCAGGGGGCGGTGGGGTATGGGGCTACACCTTC. This gives the protein CASSPGGGGVWGYTF.

The V and J genes are TRBV5-1 and TRBJ1-3, with unresolved D. The CDR3 loop spans 14 amino acids. Trimming shortened V by 4 bases and J by 0 bases, and 8 bases separated the two germline ends. Germline assignment: CDR1 SGHRS and CDR2 YFSETQ. In nucleotides, the CDR3 is TGCGCCAGCAGCCTGGCGGGCTCTGGAAACACCATATATTTT. The encoded protein is CASSLAGSGNTIYF.

The CDR3 here is CASSQVGLNNEQFF. In nucleotides, the CDR3 is TGCGCCAGCAGCCAGGTAGGACTCAACAATGAGCAGTTCTTC. This rearrangement joins TRBV4-1 to TRBJ2-1, with D possibly TRBD2 on 5 matching bases. Trimming left V 3 bases short and J 5 bases short, with 11 bases between. Germline CDR1 MGHRA, CDR2 YSYEKL. The CDR3 is 14 residues long.

The chain has TRBV6-5 and TRBJ1-5; weak D call: TRBD1 (6 bases). Germline loops: CDR1 MNHEY, CDR2 SVGAGI. V dropped 0 bases and J dropped 0 bases, with 9 bases sitting between them. CDR3 length equals 16 residues. The CDR3 nucleotides read TGTGCCAGCAGTTACTCTGGACAGTCTAGCAATCAGCCCCAGCATTTT. Translation gives CASSYSGQSSNQPQHF.

The chain combines TRBV9 with TRBJ1-2; 8 bases map to TRBD1. V dropped 8 bases and J dropped 3; count of bases not matched to a gene: 15. The CDR3 has 16 amino acids. CDR1 and CDR2 from the germline V gene are SGDLS and YYNGEE. CDR3 sequence (DNA): TGTGCCAGTTCCGGACAGGGTTTGTCTGGGTACTATGGCTACACCTTC. This gives the protein CASSGQGLSGYYGYTF. Full variable domain (rest looked up from reference TRBV9 and TRBJ1-2): DSGVTQTPKHLITATGQRVTLRCSPRSGDLSVYWYQQSLDQGLQFLIQYYNGEERAKGNILERFSAQQFPDLHSELNLSSLELGDSALYFCASSGQGLSGYYGYTFGSGTRLTVV.